These T cell receptor beta chains were read from a single sample in a study of blood T cell repertoires in COVID-19. Libraries were prepared by immunoSEQ multiplex PCR; TCRdb keeps only in-frame clonotypes and omits some of them. In the table there are under 450,000 clones, over 75% of which are singletons. The sequencing sample was made of peripheral blood. Receptors originate from a woman between 40 and 55 years old with COVID-19, enrolled during active disease. CDR3s include the opening cysteine and the closing phenylalanine or tryptophan. D genes are given only for firm matches. Size tells how often a clone was seen (once, few, many) or the class of an expanded clone, and some rows leave it out.

TRBV11-2	.	.	TRBJ2-5	CASSLGVQETQYF	TGTGCCAGCAGCTTAGGAGTACAAGAGACCCAGTACTTC
TRBV6-6	once	.	TRBJ2-2	CASLVRVGTGELFF	TGTGCCAGCCTTGTACGGGTTGGGACCGGGGAGCTGTTTTTT
TRBV14	.	TRBD1	TRBJ1-2	CASSAHDRGPGGYTF	TGTGCCAGCAGCGCCCATGACAGGGGTCCTGGGGGCTACACCTTC
TRBV2	.	TRBD2	TRBJ2-1	CASSEVGLAASASYNEQFF	TGTGCCAGCAGTGAAGTGGGACTAGCGGCCAGTGCATCCTACAATGAGCAGTTCTTC
TRBV29-1	.	TRBD1	TRBJ1-1	CSADTGGMNTEAFF	TGCAGCGCGGACACAGGGGGAATGAACACTGAAGCTTTCTTT
TRBV29-1	.	TRBD1	TRBJ2-7	CSVEDRGRSYEQYF	TGCAGCGTCGAAGACAGGGGGCGCAGCTACGAGCAGTACTTC
TRBV15	.	.	TRBJ1-5	CATSRVLDQPQHF	TGTGCCACCAGCAGAGTCCTAGATCAGCCCCAGCATTTT
TRBV10-3	.	TRBD1	TRBJ1-1	CAIRGQSFMNTEAFF	TGTGCCATCAGGGGACAGAGCTTCATGAACACTGAAGCTTTCTTT
TRBV2	.	.	TRBJ2-7	CASRGIRDWAEQYF	TGTGCCAGCAGGGGGATCAGGGATTGGGCCGAGCAGTACTTC
TRBV9	.	.	TRBJ1-3	CASSDRSNSGNTIYF	TGTGCCAGCAGCGACCGGTCAAACTCTGGAAACACCATATATTTT
TRBV29-1	.	TRBD2	TRBJ2-1	CSVERRGIEQFF	TGCAGCGTTGAAAGGCGGGGGATTGAGCAGTTCTTC
TRBV7-9	.	TRBD1	TRBJ2-7	CASSPSGTGSEQYF	TGTGCCAGCAGCCCTTCCGGGACAGGGAGCGAGCAGTACTTC
TRBV7-2	.	.	TRBJ1-2	CASSPQGGVGYGYTF	TGTGCCAGCAGCCCGCAGGGAGGGGTGGGCTATGGCTACACCTTC
TRBV10-3	.	TRBD1	TRBJ1-2	CAISAQTGIDGYTF	TGTGCCATCAGCGCCCAGACAGGGATTGATGGCTACACCTTC
TRBV5-4	.	.	TRBJ1-3	CASSLVTGPSGNTIYF	TGTGCCAGCAGCTTGGTCACAGGTCCCTCTGGAAACACCATATATTTT
TRBV4-1	.	.	TRBJ2-3	CASSLILARPDTQYF	TGCGCCAGCAGCCTAATACTAGCCCGGCCAGATACGCAGTATTTT
TRBV30	.	TRBD1	TRBJ1-6	CAWSVGQGNSPLHF	TGTGCCTGGAGCGTAGGACAGGGGAATTCACCCCTCCACTTT
TRBV5-6	.	TRBD1	TRBJ1-1	CASTSYRGSSTEAFF	TGTGCCAGCACCTCCTACAGGGGAAGTTCCACTGAAGCTTTCTTT
TRBV19	.	TRBD1	TRBJ2-7	CASSLGTGNRGEQYF	TGTGCCAGTAGTTTGGGGACAGGAAACCGCGGGGAGCAGTACTTC
TRBV30	.	.	TRBJ2-2	CAWRLGRNTGELFF	TGTGCCTGGAGACTTGGTAGGAACACCGGGGAGCTGTTTTTT
TRBV7-2	.	.	TRBJ1-1	CASSSLAGGWPEAFF	TGTGCCAGCAGCTCCCTTGCCGGAGGGTGGCCTGAAGCTTTCTTT
TRBV15	.	.	TRBJ1-4	CATSRVAGLNEKLFF	TGTGCCACCAGCAGAGTGGCAGGTCTTAATGAAAAACTGTTTTTT
TRBV6-4	.	.	TRBJ1-1	CASSVTPNTEAFF	TGTGCCAGCAGTGTCACACCGAACACTGAAGCTTTCTTT
TRBV12-3/TRBV12-4	once	.	TRBJ1-4	CASRRVEYEKLFF	TGTGCCAGCAGACGGGTGGAATATGAAAAACTGTTTTTT
TRBV15	.	TRBD1	TRBJ1-5	CATSRDRGGPNQPQHF	TGTGCCACCAGCAGGGACAGGGGAGGCCCTAATCAGCCCCAGCATTTT
TRBV7-9	.	.	TRBJ2-5	CASSLGLLGAGETQYF	TGTGCCAGCAGCTTAGGACTGTTGGGGGCCGGAGAGACCCAGTACTTC
TRBV7-7	.	TRBD1	TRBJ2-7	CASSSSTGGIYEQYF	TGTGCTAGCAGCTCCTCAACAGGGGGCATCTACGAGCAGTACTTC
TRBV4-3	.	TRBD2	TRBJ2-4	CASSQGRGAKNIQYF	TGCGCCAGCAGCCAAGGGCGGGGGGCCAAAAACATTCAGTACTTC
TRBV9	.	.	TRBJ2-5	CASSPGGRIQETQYF	TGTGCCAGCAGCCCTGGTGGCAGAATCCAAGAGACCCAGTACTTC
TRBV28	.	TRBD2	TRBJ2-7	CASSRTSGGREQYF	TGTGCCAGCAGTCGGACTAGCGGGGGGAGAGAGCAGTACTTC
TRBV7-2	.	.	TRBJ1-5	CASSPRGAGGSHQPQHF	TGTGCCAGCAGCCCTAGAGGCGCGGGGGGCAGCCATCAGCCCCAGCATTTT
TRBV18	.	TRBD1	TRBJ2-7	CASSPPGKGQGDGEQYF	TGTGCCAGCTCACCACCGGGTAAGGGCCAGGGGGACGGCGAGCAGTACTTC
TRBV5-6	.	TRBD1	TRBJ1-1	CASSLVVDRGNTEAFF	TGTGCCAGCAGCTTGGTGGTGGACAGGGGAAACACTGAAGCTTTCTTT
TRBV30	.	TRBD2	TRBJ2-5	CAWSRAGRALETQYF	TGTGCCTGGAGCAGGGCAGGGAGGGCCCTAGAGACCCAGTACTTC
TRBV7-2	once	.	TRBJ1-5	CASSLEDGIHQPQHF	TGTGCCAGCAGCTTAGAGGACGGGATACATCAGCCCCAGCATTTT
TRBV6-5	.	TRBD1	TRBJ1-2	CASSPGTGGLNGYTF	TGTGCCAGCAGCCCCGGGACAGGGGGCTTGAATGGCTACACCTTC
TRBV7-3	.	.	TRBJ1-4	CASSLRGPATNEKLFF	TGTGCCAGCAGCTTAAGAGGGCCTGCAACTAATGAAAAACTGTTTTTT
TRBV6-1	.	.	TRBJ1-3	CASSEVLSGNTIYF	TGTGCCAGCAGTGAAGTCCTCTCTGGAAACACCATATATTTT
TRBV5-6	.	.	TRBJ2-3	CASSFSARFSGDTQYF	TGTGCCAGCAGCTTTTCCGCCCGGTTTTCGGGAGATACGCAGTATTTT
TRBV7-2	.	TRBD2	TRBJ2-2	CASSLRGLAGGPSTGELFF	TGTGCCAGCAGCTTACGGGGACTAGCGGGAGGGCCGAGCACCGGGGAGCTGTTTTTT
TRBV19	.	.	TRBJ1-1	CASSTLGQLNTEAFF	TGTGCCAGTAGTACCCTTGGACAGCTGAACACTGAAGCTTTCTTT
TRBV6-5	.	.	TRBJ1-4	CASAERGEGEKLFF	TGTGCCAGCGCAGAACGGGGGGAGGGTGAAAAACTGTTTTTT
TRBV5-4	once	.	TRBJ1-3	CASSLQGWSGNTIYF	TGTGCCAGCAGCTTGCAGGGATGGTCTGGAAACACCATATATTTT
TRBV10-3	.	TRBD1	TRBJ1-1	CAISDPNRGQAEAFF	TGTGCCATCAGTGACCCTAATAGGGGGCAGGCTGAAGCTTTCTTT
TRBV4-1	.	.	TRBJ1-1	CASSQERRGGSTEAFF	TGCGCCAGCAGCCAAGAAAGGAGGGGAGGCAGCACTGAAGCTTTCTTT
TRBV15	.	.	TRBJ1-2	CATSISRALHYGYTF	TGTGCCACCAGCATCTCCAGAGCGCTACACTATGGCTACACCTTC
TRBV7-9	.	.	TRBJ2-7	CASSFSQVNEQYF	TGTGCCAGCAGCTTCTCCCAGGTTAACGAGCAGTACTTC
TRBV7-9	few	.	TRBJ1-2	CASVFSGGPYGYTF	TGTGCCAGCGTGTTTAGTGGGGGCCCCTATGGCTACACCTTC
TRBV6-5	.	.	TRBJ1-4	CASNLGGVNEKLFF	TGTGCCAGCAACCTGGGGGGGGTTAATGAAAAACTGTTTTTT
TRBV7-3	.	TRBD2	TRBJ2-1	CASSPGGLAGPNEQFF	TGTGCCAGCAGTCCCGGGGGGCTAGCGGGTCCAAATGAGCAGTTCTTC